Listed here are 18 T cell receptor beta chains from one sample, sequenced in a study of control samples from healthy donors and cancer patients. The method was immunoSEQ multiplex PCR; TCRdb's version includes in-frame clones alone and lacks a portion of them. The sample yields about 120,000 clones, roughly 92% seen once. The sample was blood. The receptors originated from a woman aged 18-30 years in good health.

This clone was picked up one time. The rearrangement joins TRBV12-5 to TRBJ1-4; D is ambiguous. Deletions cut 3 bases from V and 8 bases from J, with 10 bases between. Germline CDR1 LGHNT, CDR2 FRNRAP. The CDR3 consists of 13 residues. CDR3 protein: CASGFWGGEKLFF. The CDR3 coding sequence is TGTGCTAGTGGTTTTTGGGGTGGGGAAAAACTGTTTTTT.

The chain combines TRBV24-1 with TRBJ2-5; D unresolved. The CDR3 runs to 12 residues. Per the germline V gene, CDR1 is KGHDR and CDR2 is SFDVKD. The germline V and J ends were trimmed by 7 bases and 5 bases, with 10 bases remaining between them. CDR3 region: CATRLPMETQYF. CDR3 nucleotide sequence: TGTGCCACCAGGCTCCCAATGGAGACCCAGTACTTC.

V usage is TRBV6-5 and J usage is TRBJ2-7, with 9 bases aligning to TRBD1. Germline V gives CDR1 MNHEY, CDR2 SVGAGI. V lost 7 bases and J lost 2; bases outside the gene matches: 9. The CDR3 has 15 residues. The CDR3 DNA follows: TGTGCCAGCACCCCAGACAGGGGGAGGACCTACGAGCAGTACTTC. Translation gives CASTPDRGRTYEQYF.

The chain combines TRBV7-2 with TRBJ2-5, with 13 bases matching TRBD2. CDR1 SGHTA and CDR2 FQGNSA come from the germline V gene. The J segment lost 2 bases and the V segment lost 4 bases, leaving 7 bases of the junction unmatched. This CDR3 has 17 amino acids. The CDR3 loop is CASSSGLAGAIQETQYF. The CDR3 DNA is TGTGCCAGCAGCTCCGGACTAGCGGGGGCGATTCAAGAGACCCAGTACTTC.

The rearrangement uses TRBV28 and TRBJ2-7; D might be TRBD1 (6 bases). Germline values: CDR1 MDHEN, CDR2 SYDVKM. The CDR3 has 14 residues. The V gene lost 7 bases and the J gene lost 6 bases, with 19 bases spanning the gap. This chain's CDR3 is CASIPLQGTLEQYF. The CDR3, as DNA: TGTGCCAGCATCCCTTTACAGGGTACACTCGAGCAGTACTTC.

CDR3 sequence: CASRLAGGDTQYF. Written as DNA, the CDR3 is TGTGCCAGCAGACTAGCAGGGGGGGATACGCAGTATTTT. V gene TRBV7-8 combines with J gene TRBJ2-3; D may be TRBD1 (7 bases). Trimming took 6 bases from V and 6 from J, leaving 13 bases between them. This CDR3 is built from 13 residues. The germline V gene has CDR1 SGHVS and CDR2 FQNEAQ.

The V call is TRBV29-1, the J call TRBJ1-1; the D is unclear. Germline V gene sequence: CDR1 SQVTM, CDR2 ANQGSEA. The length of the CDR3 is 13 residues. The V end lost 4 bases, the J end lost 2 bases, and 11 bases lay between the germline ends. DNA for the CDR3: TGCAGCGTTGGGCCCGAGGGCAACACTGAAGCTTTCTTT. Translating gives CSVGPEGNTEAFF.

This chain joins TRBV18 and TRBJ1-2, with 9 bases that match TRBD1. The length of the CDR3 is 15 residues. Germline values: CDR1 KGHSH, CDR2 LQKENI. The ends lost 4 bases at V and 5 bases at J; junction bases unmatched: 8. CDR3 region: CASSLTGTGHYGYTF. As DNA, the CDR3 is TGTGCCAGCTCACTCACCGGGACAGGGCATTATGGCTACACCTTC.

The chain has TRBV7-3 and TRBJ2-7, with 9 bases identical to TRBD2. CDR1 is SGHTA, CDR2 FQGTGA, per germline. The CDR3 runs to 15 residues. Trimming took 1 base from V and 7 from J; bases not matched to a gene: 8. The CDR3 DNA reads as TGTGCCAGCAGCTTAATGGCGGGAGGGGTCGGGGAGCAGTACTTC. It encodes CASSLMAGGVGEQYF.

The V call is TRBV27, the J call TRBJ2-5; 9 positions agree with TRBD1. The CDR3 is made up of 13 amino acids. CDR1 MNHEY and CDR2 SMNVEV come from the germline V gene (reference sequence). V was clipped by 5 bases and J by 7 bases; unmatched bases: 5. The CDR3 here is CASSLTGGLTQYF. DNA of the CDR3: TGTGCCAGCAGTCTGACAGGGGGGCTGACCCAGTACTTC.

V gene TRBV5-5 combines with J gene TRBJ1-1; D is unresolved. V was shortened by 0 bases and J by 4 bases, with 10 bases between the two germline ends. CDR3 length: 14 amino acids. CDR1 SGHKS and CDR2 YYEKEE come from the germline V gene (reference sequence). In DNA form, the CDR3 reads TGTGCCAGCAGCTTGGAAGAGGAAAGCACTGAAGCTTTCTTT. Its protein is CASSLEEESTEAFF.

This sequence joins TRBV28 and TRBJ2-3; weak D call: TRBD2 (6 bases). The CDR3 runs 16 residues. From germline, CDR1 is MDHEN and CDR2 SYDVKM. V dropped 3 bases and J dropped 0 bases, with 13 bases sitting between them. Here the CDR3 reads CASSFPLGTSTDTQYF. The CDR3 bases are TGTGCCAGCAGTTTCCCTTTAGGGACTAGCACAGATACGCAGTATTTT. The whole variable domain, filled in from reference TRBV28 and TRBJ2-3, reads DVKVTQSSRYLVKRTGEKVFLECVQDMDHENMFWYRQDPGLGLRLIYFSYDVKMKEKGDIPEGYSVSREKKERFSLILESASTNQTSMYLCASSFPLGTSTDTQYFGPGTRLTVL.

The rearrangement links TRBV2 to TRBJ1-4, with D possibly matching TRBD1 (6 bases). The germline V and J ends were trimmed by 6 bases and 0 bases, with 20 bases remaining between them. Germline-derived CDR1 and CDR2 are SNHLY and FYNNEI. This CDR3 is built from 18 residues. The CDR3 sequence is CASRPGHQEPSTNEKLFF. Here the CDR3 DNA reads TGTGCCAGCAGACCGGGACACCAAGAACCCTCAACTAATGAAAAACTGTTTTTT. Full variable domain (outside the CDR3, taken from reference TRBV2 and TRBJ1-4): EPEVTQTPSHQVTQMGQEVILRCVPISNHLYFYWYRQILGQKVEFLVSFYNNEISEKSEIFDDQFSVERPDGSNFTLKIRSTKLEDSAMYFCASRPGHQEPSTNEKLFFGSGTQLSVL.

The chain is built from TRBV12-5 and TRBJ1-1, with TRBD1 identical over 9 bases. The V and J ends lost 0 bases and 7 bases, in that order; junction bases with no gene match: 9. The CDR3 spans 16 residues. Germline V gives CDR1 LGHNT, CDR2 FRNRAP. The DNA for the CDR3 is TGTGCTAGTGGTTTGGTATTGGGGGGACAGGGTGTTGAAGCTTTCTTT. Its protein is CASGLVLGGQGVEAFF.

The chain carries TRBV10-1 and TRBJ2-5; no reliable D call. Trimming removed 5 bases at V and 2 bases at J, with 9 bases between. This CDR3 comprises 13 residues. In germline, CDR1 is WNHNN, CDR2 SYGVQD (reference sequence). CDR3 loop: CASSREIQETQYF. CDR3 coding DNA: TGCGCCAGCAGTCGCGAGATTCAAGAGACCCAGTACTTC.

This rearrangement joins TRBV5-1 to TRBJ2-1; D might be TRBD1 (6 bases). The V and J ends lost 3 bases and 2 bases respectively, with 12 bases between them. The CDR3 loop spans 15 amino acids. The germline V gene encodes CDR1 SGHRS and CDR2 YFSETQ. CDR3 nucleotide sequence: TGCGCCAGCAGCTCCCGGGACACAACCTACAATGAGCAGTTCTTC. It yields the protein CASSSRDTTYNEQFF.

This chain connects TRBV3-1 (or the pseudogene TRBV3-2) to TRBJ2-7, with 11 bases aligning to TRBD1. The germline gives CDR1 LGHDT, CDR2 YNNKEL (reference sequence). CDR3 length: 15 amino acids. Losses at the gene ends were 5 bases for V and 3 bases for J; bases not matched to a gene: 6. The CDR3 region has the DNA TGTGCCAGCAGCAACGCCGGGACAGGGGGCTACGAGCAGTACTTC. Translating it yields CASSNAGTGGYEQYF.

The rearrangement links TRBV2 to TRBJ2-7, with D perhaps matching TRBD1 (6 bases). The CDR3 loop spans 14 amino acids. Germline V gene lookup returns CDR1 SNHLY and CDR2 FYNNEI. V was shortened by 3 bases and J by 2 bases, with 11 bases between the two germline ends. CDR3 in amino acids: CASSDRGKTYEQYF. The CDR3 DNA follows: TGTGCCAGCAGTGACAGGGGTAAGACCTACGAGCAGTACTTC.